Described below is a single TCR beta chain sequence and its context. This CDR3 region has 16 residues. The V end lost 0 bases, the J end lost 1 base, and 12 bases lay between the germline ends. Germline assignment: CDR1 SGHDN and CDR2 FVKESK. Clones were sequenced by immunoSEQ multiplex PCR, and TCRdb holds only the in-frame ones, with some missing. The profile shows 230,000 or so clones, about 90% of them singletons. The data were taken from a study of blood T cell repertoires in COVID-19. For the study at large: Sites across the United States, Italy and Spain contributed samples from acute and convalescent COVID-19. T cells, B-cell-depleted T cells, or PBMCs supplied cDNA or gDNA.

This receptor was identified in a man between 40 and 49 years old with active or convalescent COVID-19. Sequencing was performed on peripheral blood. The chain carries TRBV14 and TRBJ1-1, with D possibly TRBD1 on 5 matching bases. Here the CDR3 reads CASSQEGRGTNTEAFF. The CDR3 coding sequence is TGTGCCAGCAGCCAAGAGGGAAGGGGCACGAACACTGAAGCTTTCTTT.